The rows below give T cell receptor beta chains drawn from one sample of a study of blood T cell repertoires in COVID-19. Data came from immunoSEQ multiplex PCR; TCRdb stores just in-frame clones and leaves some out. The table records around 260,000 clones, about 93% of them present only once. The specimen was PBMCs or T cells enriched from blood (not recorded which). These receptors came from a woman in her twenties or thirties who had recovered from COVID-19. The CDR3 runs from the conserved cysteine through the conserved F or W. A D gene is named only where the DNA matches it firmly. A row's size may be missing; if present it is once, few, many or a size class.

d_call: -
v_call: TRBV4-1
clone_size: -
j_call: TRBJ2-1
cdr3_nt: TGCGCCAGCAGCCCTAAACCCCTGACAGTAAAATACAATGAGCAGTTCTTC
cdr3_aa: CASSPKPLTVKYNEQFF

d_call: TRBD1
v_call: TRBV7-9
clone_size: -
j_call: TRBJ2-7
cdr3_nt: TGTGCCAGCAGCCCTCCTTCCCGGACAGGGGGCACCTACGAGCAGTACTTC
cdr3_aa: CASSPPSRTGGTYEQYF

d_call: TRBD2
v_call: TRBV4-1
clone_size: -
j_call: TRBJ2-5
cdr3_nt: TGCGCCAGCAGCCCGGTAGCGGGAGGGGGAGAGACCCAGTACTTC
cdr3_aa: CASSPVAGGGETQYF

d_call: -
v_call: TRBV11-2
clone_size: once
j_call: TRBJ1-5
cdr3_nt: TGTGCCAGCAGCCCAGGTTGGGGAGTAGGGCCCCAGCATTTT
cdr3_aa: CASSPGWGVGPQHF

d_call: -
v_call: TRBV14
clone_size: -
j_call: TRBJ1-2
cdr3_nt: TGTGCCAGCAGCCAAGATACCCGGCAGGGTGGCTACACCTTC
cdr3_aa: CASSQDTRQGGYTF

d_call: TRBD1
v_call: TRBV24-1
clone_size: -
j_call: TRBJ2-5
cdr3_nt: TGTGCCACCAGTGGGGACAGGGAAGAGACCCAGTACTTC
cdr3_aa: CATSGDREETQYF

d_call: -
v_call: TRBV9
clone_size: -
j_call: TRBJ2-1
cdr3_nt: TGTGCCAGCAGCGTCGCGGCGGGGACTTCCTACAATGAGCAGTTCTTC
cdr3_aa: CASSVAAGTSYNEQFF

d_call: TRBD1
v_call: TRBV20-1
clone_size: many
j_call: TRBJ1-5
cdr3_nt: TGCAGTGCTAGTAGGGGACAGGGGCGAAGCAATCAGCCCCAGCATTTT
cdr3_aa: CSASRGQGRSNQPQHF

d_call: TRBD2
v_call: TRBV4-3
clone_size: -
j_call: TRBJ2-7
cdr3_nt: TGCGCCAGCAGCCCCGTCGGGACTAGCGGGAGCTACGAGCAGTACTTC
cdr3_aa: CASSPVGTSGSYEQYF

d_call: -
v_call: TRBV19
clone_size: -
j_call: TRBJ1-3
cdr3_nt: TGTGCCAGTAGTTTCCTCTCCGGGACTAGCTCTGGAAACACCATATATTTT
cdr3_aa: CASSFLSGTSSGNTIYF

d_call: TRBD2
v_call: TRBV30
clone_size: -
j_call: TRBJ2-7
cdr3_nt: TGTGCCTGGAGTGGGAGGGGAGGGGCCTACGAGCAGTACTTC
cdr3_aa: CAWSGRGGAYEQYF

d_call: TRBD1
v_call: TRBV6-5
clone_size: -
j_call: TRBJ2-4
cdr3_nt: TGTGCCAGCTTCGACAGGGGGGAGGCCAAAAACATTCAGTACTTC
cdr3_aa: CASFDRGEAKNIQYF

d_call: TRBD1
v_call: TRBV6-4
clone_size: -
j_call: TRBJ1-1
cdr3_nt: TGTGCCAGCAGTGACGACGCGGGACAGCCCAATCTTTCGCGGATGAACACTGAAGCTTTCTTT
cdr3_aa: CASSDDAGQPNLSRMNTEAFF

d_call: TRBD1
v_call: TRBV5-6
clone_size: -
j_call: TRBJ2-1
cdr3_nt: TGTGCCAGCAGCTTGGACAGGGGGAATGAGCAGTTCTTC
cdr3_aa: CASSLDRGNEQFF

d_call: TRBD1
v_call: TRBV5-6
clone_size: -
j_call: TRBJ2-6
cdr3_nt: TGTGCCAGCAGTTCAGACAGGGGAGGGGCCAACGTCCTGACTTTC
cdr3_aa: CASSSDRGGANVLTF

d_call: -
v_call: TRBV19
clone_size: once
j_call: TRBJ2-1
cdr3_nt: TGTGCCAGTAGTATAGTATCTAGCGCCCCCTACAATGAGCAGTTCTTC
cdr3_aa: CASSIVSSAPYNEQFF

d_call: TRBD2
v_call: TRBV7-9
clone_size: -
j_call: TRBJ2-5
cdr3_nt: TGTGCCAGCAGCTCCTTCCTCCTAGCGGGAAGTCGAAGAGAGACCCAGTACTTC
cdr3_aa: CASSSFLLAGSRRETQYF

d_call: TRBD2
v_call: TRBV19
clone_size: -
j_call: TRBJ2-1
cdr3_nt: TGTGCCAGTAGTAAGGGACTAGCGGGAGTTGGCTACAATGAGCAGTTCTTC
cdr3_aa: CASSKGLAGVGYNEQFF

d_call: TRBD1
v_call: TRBV19
clone_size: -
j_call: TRBJ2-5
cdr3_nt: TGTGCCAGTAGCCTCCAGGGGGCTGGTGAGACCCAGTACTTC
cdr3_aa: CASSLQGAGETQYF

d_call: -
v_call: TRBV7-8
clone_size: few
j_call: TRBJ2-3
cdr3_nt: TGTGCCAGCAGCTTACAGAGGCTATTCACAGATACGCAGTATTTT
cdr3_aa: CASSLQRLFTDTQYF

d_call: -
v_call: TRBV28
clone_size: -
j_call: TRBJ2-7
cdr3_nt: TGTGCCAGCAGTTCGTGGACAGATTCCTACGAGCAGTACTTC
cdr3_aa: CASSSWTDSYEQYF

d_call: -
v_call: TRBV7-9
clone_size: -
j_call: TRBJ1-1
cdr3_nt: TGTGCCAGCAGCGTGACAGACATGAACACTGAAGCTTTCTTT
cdr3_aa: CASSVTDMNTEAFF

d_call: TRBD1
v_call: TRBV7-7
clone_size: -
j_call: TRBJ2-7
cdr3_nt: TGTGCTAGCAGCCTAAGACAGGGGGCTCCGTACGAGCAGTACTTC
cdr3_aa: CASSLRQGAPYEQYF

d_call: TRBD2
v_call: TRBV7-3
clone_size: -
j_call: TRBJ2-5
cdr3_nt: TGTGCCAGCAGTCCAGGACTAGACAAAGAGACCCAGTACTTC
cdr3_aa: CASSPGLDKETQYF

d_call: TRBD1
v_call: TRBV5-1
clone_size: -
j_call: TRBJ1-1
cdr3_nt: TGCGCCAGCAGCTTCTCGACAGGGGTCGTGAACACTGAAGCTTTCTTT
cdr3_aa: CASSFSTGVVNTEAFF

d_call: TRBD1
v_call: TRBV15
clone_size: -
j_call: TRBJ2-1
cdr3_nt: TGTGCCACCAGCAGATACACCGGGACAGGGGCCTACAATGAGCAGTTCTTC
cdr3_aa: CATSRYTGTGAYNEQFF

d_call: TRBD2
v_call: TRBV6-2/TRBV6-3
clone_size: -
j_call: TRBJ2-5
cdr3_nt: TGTGCCAGCAGCCATTACGCCGGGAGGGGGTCTGGAGAGACCCAGTACTTC
cdr3_aa: CASSHYAGRGSGETQYF

d_call: -
v_call: TRBV18
clone_size: -
j_call: TRBJ2-5
cdr3_nt: TGTGCCAGCTCCCGGACAGCCCAAGAGACCCAGTACTTC
cdr3_aa: CASSRTAQETQYF

d_call: -
v_call: TRBV29-1
clone_size: -
j_call: TRBJ2-7
cdr3_nt: TGCAGCGTTGAGGTGACTAGCTCCTACGAGCAGTACTTC
cdr3_aa: CSVEVTSSYEQYF

d_call: -
v_call: TRBV6-5
clone_size: -
j_call: TRBJ2-5
cdr3_nt: TGTGCCAGCAGTTACGGTCTAGCCCAAGAGACCCAGTACTTC
cdr3_aa: CASSYGLAQETQYF

d_call: TRBD1
v_call: TRBV27
clone_size: -
j_call: TRBJ2-1
cdr3_nt: TGTGCCAGCCAGACAGGGCGGAATGAGCAGTTCTTC
cdr3_aa: CASQTGRNEQFF

d_call: -
v_call: TRBV5-1
clone_size: -
j_call: TRBJ1-1
cdr3_nt: TGCGCCAGCAGCTTGAAACAGAACACTGAAGCTTTCTTT
cdr3_aa: CASSLKQNTEAFF

d_call: -
v_call: TRBV5-4
clone_size: -
j_call: TRBJ2-1
cdr3_nt: TGTGCCAGCAGCTCTACCATCACCGGGATTAACAATGAGCAGTTCTTC
cdr3_aa: CASSSTITGINNEQFF

d_call: TRBD1
v_call: TRBV3-1/TRBV3-2
clone_size: -
j_call: TRBJ1-2
cdr3_nt: TGTGCCAGCAGCTGGACAGGACGTTACGGCTACACCTTC
cdr3_aa: CASSWTGRYGYTF